This T cell receptor beta chain was observed in a study of blood T cells in healthy people across ages. Losses at the gene ends were 1 base for V and 4 bases for J; bases not matched to a gene: 7. Germline values: CDR1 MNHEY, CDR2 SMNVEV (reference sequence). This CDR3 has 16 amino acids. Total RNA extracted from each sample amounted to at least 5 micrograms. Next came a second PCR, run for about 6 to 11 cycles, which used a sample-barcoded 5' primer along with a J-beta primer mix. Tags on each cDNA molecule came from a template-switch adaptor with 12 random nucleotides. TCRdb itself ran the 5' RACE reads through MiXCR, one entry per CDR3 protein. Of roughly 1.6 million distinct CDR3 sequences in the sample, about 32% were seen once.

This clonotype was sampled from a woman aged 30 to 39 in good health. Sequencing was carried out using blood. This chain connects TRBV27 to TRBJ2-3; 8 bases line up with TRBD2. The CDR3 protein is CASSLLGRGGPDTQYF. The CDR3 DNA follows: TGTGCCAGCAGTTTATTGGGTCGGGGGGGCCCAGATACGCAGTATTTT.